This entry features one TCR beta chain sequence. The antigen remains unidentified. Here immunoSEQ multiplex PCR was the method, and the copy in TCRdb shows in-frame clones only, minus some. Of 30,000 to 45,000 clones listed, around 90% are singletons. This record belongs to a study of T cells in localized non-small cell lung cancer. V was pared by 4 bases and J by 3 bases, with 18 bases between. The germline CDR1 and CDR2 sequences are MNHEY and SMNVEV (reference sequence). The CDR3 contains 16 residues. Broader study findings: Paired adjacent lung recovered a median around 62 of the top 100 tumor clones. In uninvolved adjacent lung, T cell clonality reached its highest value, exceeding tumor. Elevated blood T cell density was associated with longer overall survival.

Sequenced here: peripheral blood, sampled before any cancer treatment. V is TRBV27 and J is TRBJ2-5, with D possibly being TRBD1 or TRBD2 (5 bases each). The TCR comes from a woman aged 35 to 69 with stage I lung adenocarcinoma. CDR3 residues: CASSYRSRGVKETQYF. The DNA of the CDR3 is TGTGCCAGCAGTTACCGGTCGCGAGGGGTCAAAGAGACCCAGTACTTC.